Listed below are T cell receptor beta chains from one sample, sequenced in a study of cytomegalovirus exposure and HLA in healthy donors. Repertoires were generated with immunoSEQ multiplex PCR, while TCRdb's copy carries only in-frame clones and drops some. The table shows hundreds of thousands of clones, with under 80% occurring only once. Sequencing used PBMCs. All receptors derive from a girl aged 2-9 years in good health and CMV-seronegative. Both conserved end residues are part of each CDR3. Each record gives: CDR3 length, J gene, V gene, clone size, D gene, CDR3 DNA, CDR3 protein. The D gene is left open where the match is weak. Clone size, where shown, is once, few, many, or a class for clones that have expanded.

cdr3_length: 15
j_call: TRBJ2-4
v_call: TRBV5-1
clone_size: many
d_call: TRBD2
cdr3_nt: TGCGCCAGCAGCTTAGAGGGAGGGGCCAAAAACATTCAGTACTTC
cdr3_aa: CASSLEGGAKNIQYF

cdr3_length: 13
j_call: TRBJ2-7
v_call: TRBV6-1
clone_size: .
d_call: .
cdr3_nt: TGTGCCAGCAGTGAGACAGATGGGGTCGAGCAGTACTTC
cdr3_aa: CASSETDGVEQYF

cdr3_length: 16
j_call: TRBJ2-3
v_call: TRBV9
clone_size: .
d_call: TRBD2
cdr3_nt: TGTGCCAGCAGCCCTACTAGCGGGGCGCCCACAGATACGCAGTATTTT
cdr3_aa: CASSPTSGAPTDTQYF

cdr3_length: 16
j_call: TRBJ2-7
v_call: TRBV6-5
clone_size: .
d_call: TRBD2
cdr3_nt: TGTGCCAGCAGTTACACGGGGACTAGCGGTACCTACGAGCAGTACTTC
cdr3_aa: CASSYTGTSGTYEQYF

cdr3_length: 19
j_call: TRBJ1-5
v_call: TRBV6-4
clone_size: .
d_call: TRBD1
cdr3_nt: TGTGCCAGCAGTGACGCGACGCCTCACAGGGGGCATGACAATCAGCCCCAGCATTTT
cdr3_aa: CASSDATPHRGHDNQPQHF

cdr3_length: 15
j_call: TRBJ2-5
v_call: TRBV2
clone_size: .
d_call: .
cdr3_nt: TGTGCCAGCAGTGAACGTCCGGGACTCCAAGAGACCCAGTACTTC
cdr3_aa: CASSERPGLQETQYF

cdr3_length: 13
j_call: TRBJ1-1
v_call: TRBV5-4
clone_size: once
d_call: .
cdr3_nt: TGTGCCAGCAGCCCAACACTGAACACTGAAGCTTTCTTT
cdr3_aa: CASSPTLNTEAFF

cdr3_length: 16
j_call: TRBJ1-1
v_call: TRBV2
clone_size: .
d_call: .
cdr3_nt: TGTGCCAGCAGGGAGAATTCATTGCGATTAGGCACTGAAGCTTTCTTT
cdr3_aa: CASRENSLRLGTEAFF

cdr3_length: 17
j_call: TRBJ1-1
v_call: TRBV30
clone_size: few
d_call: .
cdr3_nt: TGTGCCTGGAGTGTGTTAACCCAGATGACAGTGAACACTGAAGCTTTCTTT
cdr3_aa: CAWSVLTQMTVNTEAFF

cdr3_length: 13
j_call: TRBJ2-5
v_call: TRBV7-3
clone_size: .
d_call: TRBD1
cdr3_nt: TGTGCCAGCAGCTCGACAGGGACGGAGACCCAGTACTTC
cdr3_aa: CASSSTGTETQYF

cdr3_length: 12
j_call: TRBJ1-1
v_call: TRBV7-9
clone_size: .
d_call: .
cdr3_nt: TGTGCCAGCAGCAACGAGGGCACTGAAGCTTTCTTT
cdr3_aa: CASSNEGTEAFF

cdr3_length: 21
j_call: TRBJ2-7
v_call: TRBV5-1
clone_size: .
d_call: TRBD2
cdr3_nt: TGCGCCAGCAGCTTGGCCCCCACCAGGACTAGCGGGGGGCTTCCGTCCTACGAGCAGTACTTC
cdr3_aa: CASSLAPTRTSGGLPSYEQYF

cdr3_length: 14
j_call: TRBJ2-5
v_call: TRBV5-1
clone_size: .
d_call: .
cdr3_nt: TGCGCCAGCAGCCGAGGGGGGGAGGTAGAGACCCAGTACTTC
cdr3_aa: CASSRGGEVETQYF

cdr3_length: 15
j_call: TRBJ2-1
v_call: TRBV9
clone_size: once
d_call: .
cdr3_nt: TGTGCCAGCAGCGCCCGTAGTGCGGGATTCAATGAGCAGTTCTTC
cdr3_aa: CASSARSAGFNEQFF

cdr3_length: 15
j_call: TRBJ2-3
v_call: TRBV5-1
clone_size: .
d_call: .
cdr3_nt: TGCGCCAGCAGCTTGATCGGCGGGAGCACAGATACGCAGTATTTT
cdr3_aa: CASSLIGGSTDTQYF

cdr3_length: 15
j_call: TRBJ1-2
v_call: TRBV9
clone_size: .
d_call: .
cdr3_nt: TGTGCCAGCAGCGTAGATGGGGGGGCTGGCTATGGCTACACCTTC
cdr3_aa: CASSVDGGAGYGYTF

cdr3_length: 14
j_call: TRBJ1-2
v_call: TRBV18
clone_size: .
d_call: .
cdr3_nt: TGTGCCAGCTCAAACATGGGACAACAGGATGGCTACACCTTC
cdr3_aa: CASSNMGQQDGYTF

cdr3_length: 15
j_call: TRBJ2-5
v_call: TRBV5-4
clone_size: .
d_call: TRBD2
cdr3_nt: TGTGCCAGCAGCCTAACTAGCGGAAGGGGAGAGACCCAGTACTTC
cdr3_aa: CASSLTSGRGETQYF

cdr3_length: 18
j_call: TRBJ2-1
v_call: TRBV14
clone_size: .
d_call: TRBD2
cdr3_nt: TGTGCCAGCTTACCGAACGAACCGGGACTAGCGGGAGAGTATGAGCAGTTCTTC
cdr3_aa: CASLPNEPGLAGEYEQFF

cdr3_length: 11
j_call: TRBJ1-4
v_call: TRBV20-1
clone_size: .
d_call: .
cdr3_nt: TGCAGTGCTAGAGATCGAGGGCAACTGTTTTTT
cdr3_aa: CSARDRGQLFF

cdr3_length: 14
j_call: TRBJ2-7
v_call: TRBV5-6
clone_size: .
d_call: .
cdr3_nt: TGTGCCAGCAGCTCAGGGGTTAGCTCCTACGAGCAGTACTTC
cdr3_aa: CASSSGVSSYEQYF

cdr3_length: 16
j_call: TRBJ1-3
v_call: TRBV6-5
clone_size: .
d_call: .
cdr3_nt: TGTGCCAGCAGTTACTCAGGGGCCCCCTCTGGAAACACCATATATTTT
cdr3_aa: CASSYSGAPSGNTIYF

cdr3_length: 16
j_call: TRBJ1-3
v_call: TRBV4-1
clone_size: .
d_call: .
cdr3_nt: TGCGCCAGCAGCCAAGGGATGGACAGCTCTGGAAACACCATATATTTT
cdr3_aa: CASSQGMDSSGNTIYF

cdr3_length: 11
j_call: TRBJ2-1
v_call: TRBV2
clone_size: .
d_call: .
cdr3_nt: TGTGCCAGCAGTGCTTACAATGAGCAGTTCTTC
cdr3_aa: CASSAYNEQFF

cdr3_length: 15
j_call: TRBJ2-7
v_call: TRBV7-6
clone_size: few
d_call: .
cdr3_nt: TGTGCCAGCAGCCCGCAAAGCCCCCCGTTATACGAGCAGTACTTC
cdr3_aa: CASSPQSPPLYEQYF

cdr3_length: 12
j_call: TRBJ2-5
v_call: TRBV5-4
clone_size: .
d_call: .
cdr3_nt: TGTGCCAGCAGTCGGGAGCAAGAGACCCAGTACTTC
cdr3_aa: CASSREQETQYF